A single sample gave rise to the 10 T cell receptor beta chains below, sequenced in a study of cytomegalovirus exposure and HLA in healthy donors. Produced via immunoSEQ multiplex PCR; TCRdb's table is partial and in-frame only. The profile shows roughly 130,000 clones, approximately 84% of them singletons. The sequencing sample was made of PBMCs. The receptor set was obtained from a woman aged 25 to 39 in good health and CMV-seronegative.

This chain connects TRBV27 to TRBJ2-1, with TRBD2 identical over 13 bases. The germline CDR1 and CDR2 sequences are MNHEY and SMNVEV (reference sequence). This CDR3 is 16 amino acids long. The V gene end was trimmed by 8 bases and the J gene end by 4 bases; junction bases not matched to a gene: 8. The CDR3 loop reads CASCPLGLAGYNEQFF. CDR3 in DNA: TGTGCCAGCTGCCCCTTGGGACTAGCGGGATACAATGAGCAGTTCTTC.

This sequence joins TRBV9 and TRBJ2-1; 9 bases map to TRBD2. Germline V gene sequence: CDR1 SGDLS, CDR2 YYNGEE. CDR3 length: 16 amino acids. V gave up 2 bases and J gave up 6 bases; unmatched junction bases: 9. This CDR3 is CASSVEPSGTLNEQFF. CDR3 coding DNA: TGTGCCAGCAGCGTGGAGCCTAGCGGGACCCTCAATGAGCAGTTCTTC.

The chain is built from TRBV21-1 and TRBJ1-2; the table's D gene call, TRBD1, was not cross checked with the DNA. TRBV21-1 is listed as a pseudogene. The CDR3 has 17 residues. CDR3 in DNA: TGTGCCAGCAGCAAAGCGCTTTCTAGGGACAGGAACTATGGCTACACCTTC. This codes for CASSKALSRDRNYGYTF.

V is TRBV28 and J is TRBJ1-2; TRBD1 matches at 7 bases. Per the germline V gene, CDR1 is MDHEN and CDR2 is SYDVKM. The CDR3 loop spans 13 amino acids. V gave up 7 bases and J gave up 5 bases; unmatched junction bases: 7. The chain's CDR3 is CASITTGRYGYTF. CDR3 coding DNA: TGTGCCAGCATCACGACAGGGAGGTATGGCTACACCTTC.

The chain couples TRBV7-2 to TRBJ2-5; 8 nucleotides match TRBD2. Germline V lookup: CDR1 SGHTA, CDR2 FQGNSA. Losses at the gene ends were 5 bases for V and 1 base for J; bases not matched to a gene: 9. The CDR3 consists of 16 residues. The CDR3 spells CASSPRRLAGQETQYF. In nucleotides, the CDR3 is TGTGCCAGCAGCCCCCGTCGGCTAGCGGGCCAAGAGACCCAGTACTTC.

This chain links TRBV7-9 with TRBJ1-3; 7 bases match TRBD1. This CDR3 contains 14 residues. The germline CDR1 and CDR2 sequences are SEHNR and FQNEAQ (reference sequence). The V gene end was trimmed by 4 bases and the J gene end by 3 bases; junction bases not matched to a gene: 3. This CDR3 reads CASSSTGHGNTIYF. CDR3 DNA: TGTGCCAGCAGCTCGACAGGGCATGGAAACACCATATATTTT.

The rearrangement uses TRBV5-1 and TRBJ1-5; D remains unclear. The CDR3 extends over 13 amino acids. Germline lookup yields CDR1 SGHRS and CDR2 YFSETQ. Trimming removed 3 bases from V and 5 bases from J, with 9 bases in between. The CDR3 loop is CASSSFPYQPQHF. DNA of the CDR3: TGCGCCAGCAGCTCCTTCCCCTATCAGCCCCAGCATTTT.

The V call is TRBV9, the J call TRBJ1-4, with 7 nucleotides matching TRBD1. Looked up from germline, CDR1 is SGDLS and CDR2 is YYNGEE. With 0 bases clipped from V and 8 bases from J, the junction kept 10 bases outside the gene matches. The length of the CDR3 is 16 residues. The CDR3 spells CASSVGGTTGKEKLFF. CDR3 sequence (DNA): TGTGCCAGCAGCGTAGGGGGTACGACAGGGAAGGAAAAACTGTTTTTT.

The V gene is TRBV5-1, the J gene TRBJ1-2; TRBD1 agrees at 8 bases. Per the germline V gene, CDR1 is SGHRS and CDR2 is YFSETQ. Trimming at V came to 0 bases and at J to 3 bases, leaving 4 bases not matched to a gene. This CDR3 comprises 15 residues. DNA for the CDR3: TGCGCCAGCAGCTTGGCGGACAGGGTCCACTATGGCTACACCTTC. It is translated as CASSLADRVHYGYTF.

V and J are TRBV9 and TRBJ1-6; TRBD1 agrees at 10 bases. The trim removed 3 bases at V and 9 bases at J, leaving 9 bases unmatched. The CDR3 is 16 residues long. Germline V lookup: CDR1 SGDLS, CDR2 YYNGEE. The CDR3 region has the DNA TGTGCCAGCAGCGCCCACCCCGGGACAGGGGCTTCACCCCTCCACTTT. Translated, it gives CASSAHPGTGASPLHF.